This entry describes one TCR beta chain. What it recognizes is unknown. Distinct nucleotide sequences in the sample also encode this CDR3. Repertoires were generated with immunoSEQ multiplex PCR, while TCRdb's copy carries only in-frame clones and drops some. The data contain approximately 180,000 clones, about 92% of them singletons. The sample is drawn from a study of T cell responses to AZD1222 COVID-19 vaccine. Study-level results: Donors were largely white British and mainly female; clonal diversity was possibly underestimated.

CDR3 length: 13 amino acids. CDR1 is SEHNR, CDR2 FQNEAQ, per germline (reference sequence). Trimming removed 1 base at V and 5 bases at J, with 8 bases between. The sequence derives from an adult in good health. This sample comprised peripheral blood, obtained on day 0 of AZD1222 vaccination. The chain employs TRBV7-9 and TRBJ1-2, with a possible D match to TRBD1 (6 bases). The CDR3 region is CASSLGGAYGYTF. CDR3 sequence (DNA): TGTGCCAGCAGCTTAGGGGGGGCGTATGGCTACACCTTC. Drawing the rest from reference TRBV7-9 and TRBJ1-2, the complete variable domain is DTGVSQNPRHKITKRGQNVTFRCDPISEHNRLYWYRQTLGQGPEFLTYFQNEAQLEKSRLLSDRFSAERPKGSFSTLEIQRTEQGDSAMYLCASSLGGAYGYTFGSGTRLTVV.